This T cell receptor beta chain came from a study of cytomegalovirus exposure and HLA in healthy donors (dated by TCRdb to the late 2010s). About the study as a whole: According to a later analysis, one platform produced both the roughly 110 validation repertoires and the approximately 660 repertoires of the first cohort. The study aimed to test whether signatures of past pathogen exposure could be identified by cataloging public T cell receptors. In addition to the first cohort of hundreds of subjects, a separate validation cohort of 120 different subjects was used. To predict cytomegalovirus infection status, the study combined high-throughput TCR immunosequencing, statistical association of individual TCRs with disease status, and machine learning.

Donors formed part of the validation cohort, which comprised 120 subjects and was distinct from the first cohort of 670 or so subjects. Germline trimming: 6 bases from V, 4 bases from J; junction bases outside gene matches: 3. CDR3 length: 14 amino acids, cysteine to phenylalanine. Only the CDR3 part of the read is kept: 42 bases, read in frame from the first base. The germline V gene (reference sequence) specifies SGHNT as CDR1 and YYREEE as CDR2. Points the paper makes about the study in general: Most TCR sequences were observed very rarely across donors, whereas some public TCRs were present in many individuals. A later analysis found that TCRs clustered in the first cohort also tended to co-occur in the 120 validation repertoires, with 94% of cluster scores above 0. A later analysis had no HLA typing for the validation cohort, so co-occurrence there was scored across all 130 or so repertoires. A total of 150 to 200 TCR beta chains were listed by the study as associated with cytomegalovirus. According to the authors, the approach could potentially be generalized to other disease states and immunological phenotypes. A few of the identified cytomegalovirus-associated TCR beta chains were confirmed in vitro to be specific for cytomegalovirus antigens. The classifier was reported to diagnose cytomegalovirus status with high specificity and sensitivity in both the original and validation cohorts.

Library creation used the immunoSEQ multiplex PCR assay. The source study handled its data this way. To diagnose cytomegalovirus status from the catalog of TCR beta chain sequences, a statistical classification framework was built. Not all clones reach the TCRdb copy of this immuneACCESS table, which keeps in-frame sequences only. Checked studies attribute under half of the gap to unresolved V genes and leave the rest unexplained. V, J and clone size are those of that table, while D and trimming were read from the DNA. The sample includes 90,000 to 140,000 clones, with 85% to 90% observed a single time. The top ten constitute roughly 4% of the sample. Comment on this clone: It has no known antigen specificity. Within one base of it there is no much larger clone, and no base qualities were kept.

The V and J segments used are TRBV5-4 and TRBJ1-4, with 10 junctional bases fitting TRBD1. This clonotype originated in a woman aged 18-29 years in good health and CMV-seropositive. Material: PBMCs. The CDR3: CASTRTGGNEKLFF. The base sequence is TGTGCCAGCACCAGGACAGGGGGTAATGAAAAACTGTTTTTT.